The TCR beta chain under discussion was sequenced for a study of blood T cells in healthy people across ages. Russia was home to the donors, healthy Caucasian individuals aged roughly 6 to 90. Study-level results: TCR beta diversity per million T cells fell roughly linearly with age.

A note on this clonotype: The antigen remains unidentified.

V lost 5 bases to trimming and J lost 5 bases; unmatched junction nucleotides: 14. The CDR3 runs to 17 residues. Germline CDR1 KGHDR, CDR2 SFDVKD. Sample-barcoded 5' priming and a J-beta primer mix drove a second PCR of about 6 to 12 cycles. Every single cDNA molecule received a tag from a template-switch adaptor with 12 random nucleotides. TCRdb re-called the 5' RACE reads through MiXCR, storing one row per CDR3 protein. The table includes about 970,000 distinct CDR3 sequences, roughly 51% detected once. The gene calls are TRBV24-1 and TRBJ2-3, with TRBD2 matching 8 bases. Sequencing was performed on blood. This receptor was identified in a woman aged 60-75 years in good health. DNA for the CDR3: TGTGCCACCAGTGGACAACTAGGCGGGAGGTCAGGAGATACGCAGTATTTT. Amino acid sequence: CATSGQLGGRSGDTQYF.